This T cell receptor (beta chain) was found in a study of Ad26.COV2.S vaccination and SARS-CoV-2 variants. The J segment lost 3 bases and the V segment lost 4 bases, leaving 5 bases of the junction unmatched. This CDR3 comprises 14 residues. Germline CDR1 is LGHDT and CDR2 is YNNKEL (reference sequence). The repertoire was sequenced with immunoSEQ multiplex PCR; TCRdb's copy has only in-frame clones and lacks some. The sample contains about 350,000 clones, 75% to 90% of which appear only once. Regarding treatment: 15 to 20 received Ad26.COV2.S at low or high dose, single or two shots; 5 received placebo; per-sample allocation not given. Samples were taken on day 63 after the first vaccine or placebo injection. Recruitment in Boston yielded a donor of adult age, 18-55 years. Vaccine was an Ad26 vector expressing Wuhan-strain SARS-CoV-2 spike.

This chain connects TRBV3-1 (or the pseudogene TRBV3-2) to TRBJ1-2; 7 positions agree with TRBD1. The receptor was isolated from a person between 18 and 65 years old who received the Ad26.COV2.S COVID-19 vaccine or a placebo. This material consisted of peripheral blood, taken in a trial of Ad26.COV2.S vaccine versus placebo. The CDR3 DNA follows: TGTGCCAGCAGCCCACCAGGGGGGTACTATGGCTACACCTTC. It codes for CASSPPGGYYGYTF.